The 27 T cell receptor beta chains below come from one sample, sequenced in a study of blood T cells in healthy people across ages. For the second PCR, which ran for 7 to 11 cycles, a sample-barcoded 5' primer and a J-beta primer mix were used. TCRdb re-called the 5' RACE reads through MiXCR, storing one row per CDR3 protein. In the table there are around 1,000,000 distinct CDR3 sequences, less than 25% of which are singletons. The sample was also linked to a second study, of T cells of mothers and their children.

The material sequenced was blood. The receptors shown here come from a girl aged 2 to 10 in good health.

This chain uses TRBV4-1 with TRBJ2-7, with 7 bases matching TRBD1. Trimming at V came to 3 bases and at J to 6 bases, leaving 5 bases not matched to a gene. Per germline, CDR1 MGHRA and CDR2 YSYEKL. The CDR3 runs to 13 residues. This CDR3 reads CASSQETGSEQYF. CDR3 sequence (DNA): TGCGCCAGCAGCCAGGAGACAGGGAGCGAGCAGTACTTC.

The chain employs TRBV2 and TRBJ2-5, with D tentatively TRBD2 (6 bases). The CDR3 runs 13 residues. Germline V CDR1 and CDR2: SNHLY, FYNNEI. V was cut by 3 bases and J by 11 bases, with 16 bases left in between. The CDR3 loop reads CASSDSITGEQYF. The CDR3 DNA reads TGTGCCAGCAGTGATTCAATCACGGGAGAGCAGTACTTC.

CDR3: CASSQVPGMIRTGELFF. Written as DNA, the CDR3 is TGCGCCAGCAGCCAAGTTCCCGGTATGATACGCACCGGGGAGCTGTTTTTT. The V and J genes are TRBV4-1 and TRBJ2-2; D gene ambiguous. CDR1 is MGHRA and CDR2 is YSYEKL in the germline V gene. Trimming shortened V by 1 base and J by 4 bases, and 16 bases separated the two germline ends. CDR3 length: 17 amino acids.

V and J are TRBV20-1 and TRBJ1-2; possibly TRBD1 for D (5 bases). The CDR3 sequence is 15 residues long. CDR1 DFQATT and CDR2 SNEGSKA come from the germline V gene (reference sequence). Between the trimmed V and J ends, which lost 3 bases and 2 bases, there was a span of 16 bases. The CDR3 coding sequence is TGCAGTGCTAGTTCTCCGGGACGCTTGAACTATGGCTACACCTTC. Protein: CSASSPGRLNYGYTF.

This clonotype has only a few counts. The rearrangement links TRBV6-6 to TRBJ2-1; no definite D call. The J call is doubtful: the DNA matches TRBJ2-5 better. Germline lookup yields CDR1 MNHNY and CDR2 SVGAGI (reference sequence). The CDR3 loop spans 12 amino acids. CDR3 in amino acids: CASSWRKETQYF. The CDR3, as DNA: TGTGCCAGCAGTTGGCGGAAAGAGACCCAGTACTTC.

The chain combines TRBV6-6 with TRBJ2-5; D perhaps matches TRBD1 (6 bases). Trimming shortened V by 3 bases and J by 4 bases, and 12 bases separated the two germline ends. This CDR3 has 14 amino acids. The germline gives CDR1 MNHNY, CDR2 SVGAGI (reference sequence). CDR3 loop: CASSYPGALETQYF. As DNA, the CDR3 is TGTGCCAGCAGTTATCCAGGGGCGCTAGAGACCCAGTACTTC.

The chain employs TRBV6-1 and TRBJ2-6, with D possibly being TRBD1 (5 bases). From germline, CDR1 is MNHNS and CDR2 SASEGT. The CDR3 covers 16 residues. V lost 3 bases and J 4 bases, leaving 13 bases between the germline ends. CDR3 sequence (DNA): TGTGCCAGCAGTGAGGGGCTAGGGGCCGGGGCCAACGTCCTGACTTTC. Its protein is CASSEGLGAGANVLTF.

This clonotype came up many times. The chain is built from TRBV28 and TRBJ2-5; D is unclear. TRBJ2-1 explains the end of the DNA better; the J call may be wrong. CDR1 and CDR2 from the germline V gene are MDHEN and SYDVKM. The CDR3 runs 13 residues. The CDR3 region has the DNA TGTGCCAGCAGTCTTAGCTCGGGTAATGAGCAGTTCTTC. Amino acid sequence: CASSLSSGNEQFF.

This clonotype has just a few counts. The chain is built from TRBV11-2 and TRBJ2-5; tentative D call: TRBD1 (5 bases). Germline V gene lookup returns CDR1 SGHAT and CDR2 FQNNGV. V was clipped by 5 bases and J by 2 bases, with 18 bases between them. This CDR3 comprises 16 residues. As DNA, the CDR3 is TGTGCCAGCAGCCCGGAACAGAAGCGACAGCAAGAGACCCAGTACTTC. Its translation is CASSPEQKRQQETQYF.

This clonotype was seen more than once but under ten times. One junction end does not reproduce the germline sequence, and a read error may be involved. The rearrangement joins TRBV5-1 to TRBJ1-5; possible D gene TRBD1, 6 bases. The CDR3 contains 14 residues. CDR1 and CDR2 from the germline V gene are SGHRS and YFSETQ. In nucleotides, the CDR3 is TGCGCCAGCAGCTTGGATGGGGGCAACCAGCCCCAGCATTTT. It specifies CASSLDGGNQPQHF.

This clonotype was picked up one time. The rearrangement uses TRBV4-1 and TRBJ2-7, with D uncertain. The CDR3 length is 14 residues. Germline CDR1 is MGHRA and CDR2 is YSYEKL. Trimming removed 0 bases at V and 6 bases at J, with 12 bases between. CDR3 sequence: CASSQDKGSAEQYF. The CDR3 DNA follows: TGCGCCAGCAGCCAAGATAAGGGTTCTGCCGAGCAGTACTTC.

The chain carries TRBV18 and TRBJ2-5; 8 bases are shared with TRBD1. Germline trimming cut 2 bases from V and 4 bases from J; bases unmatched to any gene: 6. CDR1 KGHSH and CDR2 LQKENI come from the germline V gene. This CDR3 comprises 15 residues. CDR3 nucleotide sequence: TGTGCCAGCTCACCAGGACAGGGATTAAGAGAGACCCAGTACTTC. Translating it yields CASSPGQGLRETQYF.

This rearrangement joins TRBV29-1 to TRBJ2-5; D perhaps matches TRBD1 (6 bases). The end of the DNA fits TRBJ2-1 better, so the J call may be wrong. Germline loops: CDR1 SQVTM, CDR2 ANQGSEA. There are 13 residues in the CDR3. In DNA, the CDR3 is TGCAGTCAAATCGTAGGGCCAGGGGATGAGCAGTTCTTC. Translated, it gives CSQIVGPGDEQFF.

The sample holds a few counts of this clonotype. CDR3: CASSQPAGGSETQYF. The CDR3 DNA sequence: TGCGCCAGCAGCCAGCCCGCAGGGGGCTCAGAGACCCAGTACTTC. The V and J genes are TRBV4-1 and TRBJ2-5; TRBD1 matches 8 bases. Germline-derived CDR1 and CDR2 are MGHRA and YSYEKL. V dropped 3 bases and J dropped 4; count of bases not matched to a gene: 7. The CDR3 runs to 15 residues.

The CDR3 sequence: CASSPGTGGHYTF. The CDR3 DNA sequence: TGTGCCAGCAGCCCCGGGACAGGGGGTCACTACACCTTC. V and J are TRBV12-3 or TRBV12-4 and TRBJ1-2; 11 nucleotides match TRBD1. The CDR3 has 13 amino acids. V dropped 6 bases and J dropped 10; count of bases not matched to a gene: 7.

This clonotype appeared a few times. This CDR3 reads CASSQLQIQETQYF. CDR3 DNA: TGCGCCAGCAGCCAATTACAGATTCAAGAGACCCAGTACTTC. The V call is TRBV4-1, the J call TRBJ2-5; D is undetermined. Germline assignment: CDR1 MGHRA and CDR2 YSYEKL. The CDR3 totals 14 residues. V lost 2 bases and J 2 bases, leaving 9 bases between the germline ends.

This clonotype was observed a few times. The rearrangement uses TRBV6-5 and TRBJ1-2; a weak D match, TRBD1 (5 bases). The V gene lost 6 bases and the J gene lost 2 bases, with 13 bases spanning the gap. This CDR3 spans 14 amino acids. Per the germline V gene, CDR1 is MNHEY and CDR2 is SVGAGI. CDR3 DNA sequence: TGTGCCAGCAGGGAGGGGAGACAGAACTATGGCTACACCTTC. Translating it yields CASREGRQNYGYTF.

This clonotype has only a few counts. The junction departs from the called germline gene at one end, perhaps through a read error. The chain uses TRBV4-1 and TRBJ1-1; 8 bases are a match to TRBD1. The length of the CDR3 is 12 residues. Germline assignment: CDR1 MGHRA and CDR2 YSYEKL. CDR3 in DNA: TGCGCCGGCAGCCAACCGACAGGGGCGGCTTTCTTT. Its protein is CAGSQPTGAAFF.

The gene calls are TRBV20-1 and TRBJ2-7; D is uncertain. This CDR3 contains 14 residues. Germline V gene lookup returns CDR1 DFQATT and CDR2 SNEGSKA (reference sequence). V was cut by 6 bases and J by 7 bases, with 22 bases left in between. CDR3 DNA sequence: TGCAGTGCACCAATAGCCGGCCTCATGGGGGAGCAGTACTTC. Encoded protein: CSAPIAGLMGEQYF.

The chain has TRBV7-8 and TRBJ2-5; 9 bases agree with TRBD2. In germline, CDR1 is SGHVS, CDR2 FQNEAQ. CDR3 length: 15 residues. V lost 3 bases and J lost 6; bases outside the gene matches: 8. The CDR3: CASSFVAGGNQTQYF. As DNA, the CDR3 is TGTGCCAGCAGCTTCGTCGCGGGAGGGAATCAGACCCAGTACTTC.

The chain recombines TRBV5-6 with TRBJ2-5; D may be TRBD2 (6 bases). Matching the DNA end better, TRBJ2-1 makes the J call doubtful. The CDR3 has 14 residues. Germline lookup yields CDR1 SGHDT and CDR2 YYEEEE. CDR3 sequence: CASSFIGTRHEQFF. The CDR3 DNA reads TGTGCCAGCAGCTTCATAGGGACTCGGCATGAGCAGTTCTTC.

CDR3 sequence: CASSWAAVSYEQYF. CDR3 bases: TGTGCCAGCAGCTGGGCGGCGGTCTCCTACGAGCAGTACTTC. The V and J genes are TRBV7-2 and TRBJ2-5, with no clear D. The J call may be faulty, since TRBJ2-7 better matches the DNA end. This CDR3 comprises 14 residues. The germline CDR1 and CDR2 sequences are SGHTA and FQGNSA.

This clonotype has more than one count but fewer than ten. V is TRBV29-1 and J is TRBJ2-1, with 16 positions matching TRBD2. Germline CDR1 is SQVTM and CDR2 is ANQGSEA. CDR3 length: 21 residues. The ends lost 5 bases at V and 9 bases at J; junction bases unmatched: 25. The CDR3 sequence: CSVNRPLHSLGLAGGPGEQFF. In DNA, the CDR3 is TGCAGCGTTAACCGGCCGTTACATAGCTTGGGACTAGCGGGAGGGCCTGGTGAGCAGTTCTTC.

In its sample, this clonotype was seen a few times. The chain employs TRBV7-2 and TRBJ2-1, with D tentatively TRBD2 (7 bases). V was clipped by 8 bases and J by 4 bases, with 18 bases between them. Germline V CDR1 and CDR2: SGHTA, FQGNSA. The CDR3 totals 15 residues. CDR3 coding DNA: TGTGCCAGCCTTTCTTACGGGGGGCCTTACAATGAGCAGTTCTTC. This gives the protein CASLSYGGPYNEQFF.

The rearrangement uses TRBV27 and TRBJ1-1; D remains ambiguous. Germline V gives CDR1 MNHEY, CDR2 SMNVEV (reference sequence). Trimming pared 1 base from V and 2 bases from J, leaving 8 bases between. The CDR3 spans 14 residues. The CDR3 loop is CASSLFDLNTEAFF. The CDR3 nucleotides are TGTGCCAGCAGTTTATTCGACCTAAACACTGAAGCTTTCTTT.

Only a few counts were recorded for this clonotype. This sequence joins TRBV12-3 or TRBV12-4 and TRBJ1-5, with D unresolved. The length of the CDR3 is 14 residues. V lost 1 base, J lost 7 bases, and 11 bases lay in between. The CDR3 spells CASSLGVLGQPQHF. CDR3 sequence (DNA): TGTGCCAGCAGTTTAGGGGTCCTGGGGCAGCCCCAGCATTTT.

The chain recombines TRBV29-1 with TRBJ2-5; 11 bases agree with TRBD2. The J call may be incorrect, as the DNA end agrees better with TRBJ2-1. This CDR3 comprises 14 residues. Germline-derived CDR1 and CDR2 are SQVTM and ANQGSEA. CDR3 DNA sequence: TGCAGCGCCCGCGATAGCGGGAGGGCCTTAGAGCAGTTCTTC. It is translated as CSARDSGRALEQFF.